The 25 T cell receptor beta chains presented below share a single source sample, sequenced in a study of OX40 agonist ivuxolimab in advanced cancers. Sequencing used immunoSEQ multiplex PCR; TCRdb keeps in-frame clones, though not all of them. The sample includes some 90,000 clones, around 87% of them seen just once. The source was CD4+ or CD8+ T cells sorted from blood, collected in a trial of the OX40 agonist ivuxolimab. The receptors stem from an adult with an advanced solid tumor such as melanoma, head and neck, liver or kidney cancer.

The V gene is TRBV11-2, the J gene TRBJ2-3, with 8 bases aligning to TRBD2. This CDR3 region has 16 residues. Germline V gene sequence: CDR1 SGHAT, CDR2 FQNNGV. V shed 6 bases and J 1 base; nucleotides not matched to a gene: 9. Here the CDR3 DNA reads TGTGCCAGCAGACAAACTGAGACTAGCGGCACAGATACGCAGTATTTT. This gives the protein CASRQTETSGTDTQYF.

This rearrangement joins TRBV10-3 to TRBJ2-1; perhaps TRBD2 as D (7 bases). V gave up 6 bases and J gave up 6 bases, with 12 bases separating them. Germline V gene lookup returns CDR1 ENHRY and CDR2 SYGVKD. The CDR3 has 13 amino acids. The DNA of the CDR3 is TGTGCCATCAGAGAGGGAGGGGGCAATGAGCAGTTCTTC. Encoded protein: CAIREGGGNEQFF.

Comment on this clone: Distinct nucleotide sequences in the sample also encode this CDR3. This chain uses TRBV6-1 with TRBJ2-3; D is uncertain. This CDR3 contains 12 residues. V was pared by 2 bases and J by 5 bases, with 5 bases between. CDR1 MNHNS and CDR2 SASEGT come from the germline V gene. DNA of the CDR3: TGTGCCAGCAGTGAATGGGGAGATACGCAGTATTTT. Translation: CASSEWGDTQYF.

CDR3 region: CASSVVDRGGTEAFF. The DNA for the CDR3 is TGTGCCAGCAGCGTAGTAGATAGGGGCGGCACTGAAGCTTTCTTT. This chain connects TRBV9 to TRBJ1-1; a possible D gene is TRBD1 (5 bases). CDR3 length: 15 amino acids. Germline V lookup: CDR1 SGDLS, CDR2 YYNGEE. Trimming removed 0 bases at V and 4 bases at J, with 13 bases between. Looking up the rest from reference TRBV9 and TRBJ1-1 gives the full variable domain: DSGVTQTPKHLITATGQRVTLRCSPRSGDLSVYWYQQSLDQGLQFLIQYYNGEERAKGNILERFSAQQFPDLHSELNLSSLELGDSALYFCASSVVDRGGTEAFFGQGTRLTVV.

The chain joins TRBV10-2 to TRBJ2-5, with no clear D. The V end lost 0 bases, the J end lost 2 bases, and 7 bases lay between the germline ends. In germline, CDR1 is WSHSY, CDR2 SAAADI. CDR3 length: 14 amino acids. The chain's CDR3 is CASSESLGQETQYF. DNA of the CDR3: TGCGCCAGCAGTGAGTCTCTGGGGCAAGAGACCCAGTACTTC.

The J gene is TRBJ1-4, the V gene TRBV5-1; D not resolved. Trimming pared 2 bases from V and 6 bases from J, leaving 11 bases between. CDR1 and CDR2 from the germline V gene are SGHRS and YFSETQ. The CDR3 extends over 14 amino acids. Written as DNA, the CDR3 is TGCGCCAGCAGCTTAGAAGTGCCGGATGAAAAACTGTTTTTT. This encodes CASSLEVPDEKLFF.

This chain's CDR3 is CASSGTYGSNEQFF. CDR3 in DNA: TGTGCCAGCAGCGGAACCTACGGCTCCAATGAGCAGTTCTTC. The chain uses TRBV11-2 and TRBJ2-1; D remains unclear. Trimming left V 5 bases short and J 6 bases short, with 14 bases between. Germline loops: CDR1 SGHAT, CDR2 FQNNGV. This CDR3 spans 14 amino acids.

The chain employs TRBV19 and TRBJ1-4, with 7 bases aligning to TRBD1. The ends lost 0 bases at V and 8 bases at J; junction bases unmatched: 6. Germline V gene sequence: CDR1 LNHDA, CDR2 SQIVND (reference sequence). This CDR3 comprises 15 residues. The CDR3 nucleotides read TGTGCCAGTAGTATAGATTCGACAGGGCAAGAAAAACTGTTTTTT. It is translated as CASSIDSTGQEKLFF.

As to this clone: One junction end does not reproduce the germline sequence, and a read error may be involved. The CDR3 region has the DNA TGTGCTAGCAGCCCTAACCTAGGGACAGGGGGGCAGGAGACCCAGTACTTC. Translated, it gives CASSPNLGTGGQETQYF. The V gene is TRBV7-7, the J gene TRBJ2-5, with 11 bases matching TRBD1. Germline values: CDR1 SSHAT, CDR2 FNYEAQ (reference sequence). The CDR3 loop spans 17 amino acids.

The chain employs TRBV10-3 and TRBJ2-5; TRBD1 agrees at 8 bases. The ends lost 6 bases at V and 5 bases at J; junction bases unmatched: 5. Germline V lookup: CDR1 ENHRY, CDR2 SYGVKD. This CDR3 region has 13 residues. CDR3 sequence reads: CAIRRQGSETQYF. CDR3 nucleotide sequence: TGTGCCATCAGAAGACAGGGGAGCGAGACCCAGTACTTC.

The chain carries TRBV29-1 and TRBJ1-1; D may be TRBD1 (6 bases). This CDR3 spans 12 amino acids. The V gene lost 7 bases and the J gene lost 4 bases, with 13 bases spanning the gap. CDR1 and CDR2 from the germline V gene are SQVTM and ANQGSEA. The CDR3 loop reads CSASQGFTEAFF. The CDR3 coding sequence is TGCAGCGCCTCACAGGGATTCACTGAAGCTTTCTTT.

The chain employs TRBV18 and TRBJ2-1; D remains unclear. The germline CDR1 and CDR2 sequences are KGHSH and LQKENI. This CDR3 has 15 amino acids. V shed 2 bases and J shed 0 bases, with 8 bases lying between them. The CDR3 nucleotides are TGTGCCAGCTCACCAGTGACGAGCTCCTACAATGAGCAGTTCTTC. This translates into CASSPVTSSYNEQFF.

The chain recombines TRBV4-3 with TRBJ1-4; D unclear. This CDR3 comprises 14 residues. CDR1 and CDR2 from the germline V gene are LGHNA and YSLEER. V was shortened by 8 bases and J by 8 bases, with 18 bases between the two germline ends. CDR3 amino acids: CASATSLAREKLFF. CDR3 DNA: TGCGCCAGCGCTACGTCCCTGGCCCGAGAAAAACTGTTTTTT.

This clone was recorded at least ten times. The genes are TRBV19 and TRBJ1-1; D remains ambiguous. CDR1 LNHDA and CDR2 SQIVND come from the germline V gene (reference sequence). The CDR3 spans 13 residues. The V gene lost 3 bases and the J gene lost 1 base, with 6 bases spanning the gap. Here the CDR3 DNA reads TGTGCCAGTAGTATCATTCAGAACACTGAAGCTTTCTTT. It codes for CASSIIQNTEAFF.

The V call is TRBV11-3, the J call TRBJ2-3; D perhaps matches TRBD2 (5 bases). Germline V gene data show CDR1 as SGHNT and CDR2 as YENEEA. The CDR3 loop spans 16 amino acids. The V end was cut by 1 base, the J end by 1 base, with 12 bases between. Here the CDR3 reads CASSLGPGLGTDTQYF. The CDR3 DNA sequence: TGTGCCAGCAGCTTAGGGCCGGGATTGGGCACAGATACGCAGTATTTT.

This clone was seen only a few times. The chain combines TRBV2 with TRBJ2-2; 10 bases are shared with TRBD2. Germline CDR1 reads SNHLY; CDR2 reads FYNNEI. Trimming cost V 6 bases and J 6 bases; bases outside gene matches: 7. The CDR3 spans 15 residues. This chain's CDR3 is CASRGLAGVSGELFF. The CDR3 region has the DNA TGTGCCAGCAGGGGCCTAGCGGGAGTATCCGGGGAGCTGTTTTTT.

This clone has only a few counts. The chain has TRBV30 and TRBJ2-2; D is tentatively TRBD1 or TRBD2 (5 bases each). The CDR3 extends over 12 amino acids. CDR1 is GTSNPN, CDR2 SVGIG, per germline (reference sequence). Trimming cost V 7 bases and J 6 bases, with 12 bases left between them. The CDR3 loop is CASPGTPGELFF. CDR3 nucleotide sequence: TGTGCCTCTCCAGGGACCCCCGGGGAGCTGTTTTTT.

The gene calls are TRBV6-4 and TRBJ2-1; D perhaps matches TRBD2 (6 bases). The CDR3 has 14 amino acids. Germline V gene sequence: CDR1 MRHNA, CDR2 SNTAGT. V dropped 6 bases and J dropped 7 bases, with 16 bases sitting between them. CDR3 in amino acids: CASSEETRSNEQFF. The CDR3 DNA reads TGTGCCAGCAGCGAGGAGACTAGATCGAATGAGCAGTTCTTC.

The genes are TRBV29-1 and TRBJ2-2, with D maybe TRBD2 (6 bases). The V gene lost 7 bases and the J gene lost 5 bases, with 14 bases spanning the gap. The CDR3 totals 13 residues. The germline V gene encodes CDR1 SQVTM and CDR2 ANQGSEA. The CDR3 bases are TGCAGCGCCCACTCGGGGGTGACCGGGGAGCTGTTTTTT. Its protein is CSAHSGVTGELFF.

This chain links TRBV5-1 with TRBJ2-1, with 8 nucleotides matching TRBD1. V trimming: 4 bases; J trimming: 7 bases; junction bases outside the gene matches: 13. CDR3 length equals 16 residues. The germline V gene has CDR1 SGHRS and CDR2 YFSETQ. CDR3 residues: CASSPSVGTGGNEQFF. The CDR3 DNA reads as TGCGCCAGCAGCCCGTCCGTTGGGACAGGAGGGAATGAGCAGTTCTTC.

This rearrangement joins TRBV6-6 to TRBJ2-2; D unclear. This CDR3 spans 13 amino acids. Germline V gene data show CDR1 as MNHNY and CDR2 as SVGAGI (reference sequence). V was shortened by 2 bases and J by 7 bases, with 8 bases between the two germline ends. CDR3 amino acids: CASSYGWDGELFF. The CDR3 bases are TGTGCCAGCAGTTACGGTTGGGACGGGGAGCTGTTTTTT.

This rearrangement joins TRBV30 to TRBJ2-1; 7 bases agree with TRBD1. CDR1 and CDR2 (germline): GTSNPN, SVGIG (reference sequence). Trimming removed 2 bases from V and 10 bases from J; junction bases left unmatched: 5. The CDR3 loop spans 12 amino acids. CDR3 in DNA: TGTGCCTGGAGTTTACAGGGGCAAGAGCAGTTCTTC. Translating it yields CAWSLQGQEQFF.

The chain carries TRBV9 and TRBJ2-7, with D possibly matching TRBD2 (6 bases). The CDR3 spans 15 residues. In germline, CDR1 is SGDLS, CDR2 YYNGEE. V was trimmed by 0 bases and J by 1 base, leaving 11 bases between them. The CDR3 protein is CASSVDLAQSYEQYF. For the CDR3, the DNA is TGTGCCAGCAGCGTAGATCTAGCGCAATCCTACGAGCAGTACTTC. The full variable domain, in which reference TRBV9 and TRBJ2-7 provide the parts outside the CDR3, is DSGVTQTPKHLITATGQRVTLRCSPRSGDLSVYWYQQSLDQGLQFLIQYYNGEERAKGNILERFSAQQFPDLHSELNLSSLELGDSALYFCASSVDLAQSYEQYFGPGTRLTVT.

This chain joins TRBV5-8 and TRBJ1-1; possibly TRBD1 for D (5 bases). CDR1 and CDR2 from the germline V gene are SGHTS and YDEGEE. This CDR3 region has 14 residues. Deletions cut 0 bases from V and 6 bases from J, with 12 bases between. The CDR3 protein is CASSLVQGVSEAFF. CDR3 bases: TGTGCCAGCAGCTTGGTTCAGGGTGTTTCTGAAGCTTTCTTT.

This sequence joins TRBV21-1 and TRBJ2-7; the table assigns TRBD1, which was not confirmed against the DNA. TRBV21-1 constitutes a pseudogene. The CDR3 length is 15 residues. The CDR3 is CASSKQPLRVYEQYV. CDR3 coding DNA: TGTGCCAGCAGCAAACAGCCACTCAGGGTCTACGAGCAGTACGTC.